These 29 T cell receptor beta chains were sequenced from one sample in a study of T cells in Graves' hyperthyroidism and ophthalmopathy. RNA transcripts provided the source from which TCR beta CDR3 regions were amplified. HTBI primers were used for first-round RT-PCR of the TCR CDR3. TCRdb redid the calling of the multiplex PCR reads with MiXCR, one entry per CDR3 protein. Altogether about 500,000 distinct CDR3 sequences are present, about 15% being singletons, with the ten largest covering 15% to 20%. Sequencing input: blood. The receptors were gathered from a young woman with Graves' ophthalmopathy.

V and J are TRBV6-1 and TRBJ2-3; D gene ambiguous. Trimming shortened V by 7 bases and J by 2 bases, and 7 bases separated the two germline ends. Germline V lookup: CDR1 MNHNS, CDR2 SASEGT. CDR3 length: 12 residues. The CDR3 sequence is CASTQDTDTQYF. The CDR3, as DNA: TGTGCCAGCACTCAAGACACAGATACGCAGTATTTT.

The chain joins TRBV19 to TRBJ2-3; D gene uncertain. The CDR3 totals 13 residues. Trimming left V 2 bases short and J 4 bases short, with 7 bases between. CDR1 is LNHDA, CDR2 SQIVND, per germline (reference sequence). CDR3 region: CASSISRADTQYF. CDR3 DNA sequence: TGTGCCAGTAGTATATCCCGCGCAGATACGCAGTATTTT. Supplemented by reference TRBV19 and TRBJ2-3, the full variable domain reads DGGITQSPKYLFRKEGQNVTLSCEQNLNHDAMYWYRQDPGQGLRLIYYSQIVNDFQKGDIAEGYSVSREKKESFPLTVTSAQKNPTAFYLCASSISRADTQYFGPGTRLTVL.

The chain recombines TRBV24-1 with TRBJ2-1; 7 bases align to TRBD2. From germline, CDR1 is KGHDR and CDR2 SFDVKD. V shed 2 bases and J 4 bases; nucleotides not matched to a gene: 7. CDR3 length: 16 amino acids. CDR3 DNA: TGTGCCACCAGTGATTCCGCGGGAGTCGGATACAATGAGCAGTTCTTC. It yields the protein CATSDSAGVGYNEQFF.

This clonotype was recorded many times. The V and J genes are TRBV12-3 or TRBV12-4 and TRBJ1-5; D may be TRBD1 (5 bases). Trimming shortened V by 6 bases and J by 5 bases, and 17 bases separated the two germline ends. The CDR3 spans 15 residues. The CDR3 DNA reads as TGTGCCAGCAGCGGTACAGGCGAAGCTGATCAGCCCCAGCATTTT. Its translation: CASSGTGEADQPQHF.

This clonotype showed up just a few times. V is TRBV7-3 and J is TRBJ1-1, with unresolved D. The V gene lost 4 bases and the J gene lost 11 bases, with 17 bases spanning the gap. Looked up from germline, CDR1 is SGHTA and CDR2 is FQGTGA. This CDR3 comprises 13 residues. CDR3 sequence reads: CASSSRVYSDAFF. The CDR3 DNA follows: TGTGCCAGCAGCTCAAGGGTATATTCGGATGCTTTCTTT.

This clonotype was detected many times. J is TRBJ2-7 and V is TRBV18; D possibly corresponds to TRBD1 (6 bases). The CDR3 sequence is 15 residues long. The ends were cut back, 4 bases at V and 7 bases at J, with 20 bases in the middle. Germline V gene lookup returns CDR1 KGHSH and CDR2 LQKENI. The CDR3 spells CASSQKTGVPKEQYF. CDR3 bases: TGTGCCAGCTCACAAAAGACAGGAGTCCCTAAAGAGCAGTACTTC.

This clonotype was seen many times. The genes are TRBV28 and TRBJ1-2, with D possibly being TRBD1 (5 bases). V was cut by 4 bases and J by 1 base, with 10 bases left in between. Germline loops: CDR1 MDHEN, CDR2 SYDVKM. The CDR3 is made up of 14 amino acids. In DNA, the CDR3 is TGTGCCAGCAGTTCAGGGAAGGTTAACTATGGCTACACCTTC. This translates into CASSSGKVNYGYTF.

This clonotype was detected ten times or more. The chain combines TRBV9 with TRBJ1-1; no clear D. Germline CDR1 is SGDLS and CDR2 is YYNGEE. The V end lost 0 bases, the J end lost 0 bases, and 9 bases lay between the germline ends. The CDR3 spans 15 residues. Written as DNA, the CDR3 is TGTGCCAGCAGCGTAGGGGTACCCTTGAACACTGAAGCTTTCTTT. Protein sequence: CASSVGVPLNTEAFF.

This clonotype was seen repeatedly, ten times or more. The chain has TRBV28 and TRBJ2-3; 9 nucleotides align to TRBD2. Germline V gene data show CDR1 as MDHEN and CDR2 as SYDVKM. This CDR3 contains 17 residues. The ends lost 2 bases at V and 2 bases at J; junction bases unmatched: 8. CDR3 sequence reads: CASSLPPPSGVTDTQYF. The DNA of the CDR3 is TGTGCCAGCAGTTTACCTCCCCCTAGCGGGGTCACAGATACGCAGTATTTT.

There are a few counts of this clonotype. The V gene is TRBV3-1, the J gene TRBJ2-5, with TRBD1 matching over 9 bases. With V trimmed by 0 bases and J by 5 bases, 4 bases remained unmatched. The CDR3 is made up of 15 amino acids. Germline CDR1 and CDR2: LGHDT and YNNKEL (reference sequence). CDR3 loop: CASSQDDRGVETQYF. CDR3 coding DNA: TGTGCCAGCAGCCAAGACGACAGGGGGGTGGAGACCCAGTACTTC.

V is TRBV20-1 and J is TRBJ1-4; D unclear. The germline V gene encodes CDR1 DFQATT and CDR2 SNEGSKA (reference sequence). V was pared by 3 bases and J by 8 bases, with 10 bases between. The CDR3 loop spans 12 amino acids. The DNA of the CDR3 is TGCAGTGCTAGGAGGGCCGGAGAAAAACTGTTTTTT. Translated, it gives CSARRAGEKLFF.

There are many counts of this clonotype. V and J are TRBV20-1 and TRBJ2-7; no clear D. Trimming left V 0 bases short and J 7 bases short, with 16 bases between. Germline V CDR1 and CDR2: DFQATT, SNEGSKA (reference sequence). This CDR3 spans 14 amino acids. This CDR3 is CSARDLDLPWEQYF. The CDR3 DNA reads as TGCAGTGCTAGAGATTTGGATTTGCCGTGGGAGCAGTACTTC.

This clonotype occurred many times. CDR3 residues: CATAGEGRYEQFF. The DNA of the CDR3 is TGTGCCACGGCAGGAGAAGGGCGCTATGAGCAGTTCTTC. This chain joins TRBV12-3 or TRBV12-4 and TRBJ2-1; D remains unclear. V was shortened by 10 bases and J by 8 bases, with 18 bases between the two germline ends. This CDR3 contains 13 residues.

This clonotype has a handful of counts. The CDR3 protein is CAWSVSAGVGQPQHF. The CDR3 coding sequence is TGTGCCTGGAGTGTCTCGGCGGGGGTTGGGCAGCCCCAGCATTTT. This chain connects TRBV30 to TRBJ1-5, with a tentative D call TRBD1 (5 bases). Trimming left V 0 bases short and J 7 bases short, with 16 bases between. Germline CDR1 GTSNPN, CDR2 SVGIG (reference sequence). The CDR3 is made up of 15 amino acids. Supplemented by reference TRBV30 and TRBJ1-5, the full variable domain reads SQTIHQWPATLVQPVGSPLSLECTVEGTSNPNLYWYRQAAGRGLQLLFYSVGIGQISSEVPQNLSASRPQDRQFILSSKKLLLSDSGFYLCAWSVSAGVGQPQHFGDGTRLSIL.

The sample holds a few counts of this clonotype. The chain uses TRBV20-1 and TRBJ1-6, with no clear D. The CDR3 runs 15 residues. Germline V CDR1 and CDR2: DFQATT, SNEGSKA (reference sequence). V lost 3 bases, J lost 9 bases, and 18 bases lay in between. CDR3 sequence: CSARESDTESSPLHF. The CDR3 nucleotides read TGCAGTGCTAGGGAGTCCGACACAGAGAGTTCACCCCTCCACTTT.

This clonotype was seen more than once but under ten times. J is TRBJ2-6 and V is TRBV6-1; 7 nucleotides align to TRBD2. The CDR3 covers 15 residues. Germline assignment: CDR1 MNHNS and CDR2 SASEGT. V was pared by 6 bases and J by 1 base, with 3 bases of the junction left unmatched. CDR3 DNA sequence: TGTGCCAGCAGCACGGGGGGATCTGGGGCCAACGTCCTGACTTTC. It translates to CASSTGGSGANVLTF.

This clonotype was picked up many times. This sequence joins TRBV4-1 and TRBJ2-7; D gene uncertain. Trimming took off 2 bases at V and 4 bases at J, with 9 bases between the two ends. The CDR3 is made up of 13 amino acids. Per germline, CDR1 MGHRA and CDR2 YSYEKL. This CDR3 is CASSQTDGYEQYF. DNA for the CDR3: TGCGCCAGCAGCCAAACGGACGGATACGAGCAGTACTTC.

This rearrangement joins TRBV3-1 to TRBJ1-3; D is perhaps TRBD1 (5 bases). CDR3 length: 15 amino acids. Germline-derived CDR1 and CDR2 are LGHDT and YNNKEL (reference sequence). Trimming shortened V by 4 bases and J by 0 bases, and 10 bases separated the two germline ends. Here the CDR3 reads CASSRRDSSGNTIYF. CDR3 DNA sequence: TGTGCCAGCAGCCGACGAGACAGCTCTGGAAACACCATATATTTT. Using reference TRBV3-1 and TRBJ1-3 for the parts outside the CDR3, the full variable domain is DTAVSQTPKYLVTQMGNDKSIKCEQNLGHDTMYWYKQDSKKFLKIMFSYNNKELIINETVPNRFSPKSPDKAHLNLHINSLELGDSAVYFCASSRRDSSGNTIYFGEGSWLTVV.

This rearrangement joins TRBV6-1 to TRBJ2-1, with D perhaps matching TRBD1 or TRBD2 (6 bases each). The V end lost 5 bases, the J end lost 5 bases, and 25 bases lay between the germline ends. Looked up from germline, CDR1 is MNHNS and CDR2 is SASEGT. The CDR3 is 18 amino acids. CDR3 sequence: CASSLTGYRGVLHNEQFF. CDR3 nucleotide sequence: TGTGCCAGCAGTTTAACAGGGTATAGGGGGGTTCTACACAATGAGCAGTTCTTC.

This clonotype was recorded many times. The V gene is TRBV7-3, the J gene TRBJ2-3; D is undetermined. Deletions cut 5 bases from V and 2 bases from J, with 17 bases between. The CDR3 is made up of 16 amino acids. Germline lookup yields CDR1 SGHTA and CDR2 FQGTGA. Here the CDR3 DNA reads TGTGCCAGCAGCCAGAGAGGACGGAGCCCCACAGATACGCAGTATTTT. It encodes CASSQRGRSPTDTQYF.

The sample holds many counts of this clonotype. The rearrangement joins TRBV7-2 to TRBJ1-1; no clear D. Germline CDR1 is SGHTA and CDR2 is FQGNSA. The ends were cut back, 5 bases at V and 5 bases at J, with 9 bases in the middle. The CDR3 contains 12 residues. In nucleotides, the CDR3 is TGTGCCAGCAGCCCCGAGGGAACTGAAGCTTTCTTT. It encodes CASSPEGTEAFF.

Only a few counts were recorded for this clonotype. The CDR3 bases are TGCGCCAGCAGCCGGGGACAGGGGGATGGTTCCTATGGCTACACCTTC. Protein: CASSRGQGDGSYGYTF. The chain joins TRBV4-3 to TRBJ1-2, with 11 bases that match TRBD1. Germline loops: CDR1 LGHNA, CDR2 YSLEER. This CDR3 has 16 amino acids. The V segment lost 4 bases and the J segment 4 bases; nucleotides outside the gene matches: 8.

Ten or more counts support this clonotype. CDR3 sequence: CASSSDRGGYEKLFF. The CDR3 bases are TGTGCCAGCAGCTCGGACAGGGGCGGATACGAAAAACTGTTTTTT. The gene calls are TRBV7-9 and TRBJ1-4; 9 bases align to TRBD1. Trimming cost V 4 bases and J 8 bases; bases outside gene matches: 8. The germline CDR1 and CDR2 sequences are SEHNR and FQNEAQ (reference sequence). There are 15 residues in the CDR3.

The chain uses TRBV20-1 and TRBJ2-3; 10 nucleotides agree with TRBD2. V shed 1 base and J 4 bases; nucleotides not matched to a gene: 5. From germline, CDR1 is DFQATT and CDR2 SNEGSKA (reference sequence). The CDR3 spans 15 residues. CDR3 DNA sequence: TGCAGTGCTAGAGGAGCGGGAGGGATGGCAGATACGCAGTATTTT. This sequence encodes CSARGAGGMADTQYF.

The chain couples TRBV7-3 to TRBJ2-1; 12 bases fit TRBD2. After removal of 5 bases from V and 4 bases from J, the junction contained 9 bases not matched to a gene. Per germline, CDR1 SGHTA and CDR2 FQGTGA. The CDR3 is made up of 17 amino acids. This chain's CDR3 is CASSRRLAGARYNEQFF. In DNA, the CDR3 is TGTGCCAGCAGCAGGAGACTAGCGGGGGCCAGATACAATGAGCAGTTCTTC. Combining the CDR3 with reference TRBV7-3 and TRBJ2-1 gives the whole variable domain GAGVSQTPSNKVTEKGKYVELRCDPISGHTALYWYRQSLGQGPEFLIYFQGTGAADDSGLPNDRFFAVRPEGSVSTLKIQRTERGDSAVYLCASSRRLAGARYNEQFFGPGTRLTVL.

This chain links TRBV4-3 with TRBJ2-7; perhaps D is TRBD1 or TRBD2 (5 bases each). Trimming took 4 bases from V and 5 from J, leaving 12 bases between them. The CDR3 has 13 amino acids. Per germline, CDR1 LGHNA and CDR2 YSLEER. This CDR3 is CASSPTRGDEQYF. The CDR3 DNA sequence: TGCGCCAGCAGCCCCACTAGAGGGGACGAGCAGTACTTC.

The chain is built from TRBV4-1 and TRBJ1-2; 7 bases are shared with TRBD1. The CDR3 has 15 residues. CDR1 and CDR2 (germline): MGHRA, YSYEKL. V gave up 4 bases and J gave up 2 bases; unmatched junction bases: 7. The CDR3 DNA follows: TGCGCCAGCAGCCCTCTACAGGGGAGAAACTATGGCTACACCTTC. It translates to CASSPLQGRNYGYTF.

CDR3 nucleotides: TGTGCCTCTACGGAGGCTTCCACCGGGGAGCTGTTTTTT. Translating gives CASTEASTGELFF. The chain couples TRBV12-3 or TRBV12-4 to TRBJ2-2; a weak D match, TRBD2 (5 bases). The CDR3 is 13 amino acids. V dropped 11 bases and J dropped 4 bases, with 14 bases sitting between them.

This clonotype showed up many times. This CDR3 is CASSINLAGVRETQYF. CDR3 sequence (DNA): TGTGCCAGCAGTATCAACCTAGCGGGAGTTCGAGAGACCCAGTACTTC. The chain employs TRBV27 and TRBJ2-5; 10 bases line up with TRBD2. V lost 5 bases, J lost 4 bases, and 10 bases stayed unmatched. The CDR3 has 16 residues. Germline V CDR1 and CDR2: MNHEY, SMNVEV (reference sequence).